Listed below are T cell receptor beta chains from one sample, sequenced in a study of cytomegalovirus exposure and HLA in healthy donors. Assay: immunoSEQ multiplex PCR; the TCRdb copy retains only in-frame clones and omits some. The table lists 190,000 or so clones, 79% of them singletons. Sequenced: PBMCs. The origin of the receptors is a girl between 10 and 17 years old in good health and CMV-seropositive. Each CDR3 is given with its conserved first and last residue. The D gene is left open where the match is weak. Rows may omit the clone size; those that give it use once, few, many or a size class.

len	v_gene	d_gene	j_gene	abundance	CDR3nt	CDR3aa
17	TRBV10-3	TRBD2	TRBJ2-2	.	TGTGCCATCAGTGAGGCTAGCGGGGGCCCAAACACCGGGGAGCTGTTTTTT	CAISEASGGPNTGELFF
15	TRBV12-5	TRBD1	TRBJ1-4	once	TGTGCTAGCGGCCCGGGACAGGGGGCCTTTGAAAAACTGTTTTTT	CASGPGQGAFEKLFF
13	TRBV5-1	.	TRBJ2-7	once	TGCGCCAGCAGTGACGCCACTAGCTACGAGCAGTACTTC	CASSDATSYEQYF
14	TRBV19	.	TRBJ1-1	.	TGTGCCAGTAGTATAGATCTAGTGGGCACTGAAGCTTTCTTT	CASSIDLVGTEAFF
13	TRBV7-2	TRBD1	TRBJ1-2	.	TGTGCCAGCGGAAGGGACAGAAACTATGGCTACACCTTC	CASGRDRNYGYTF
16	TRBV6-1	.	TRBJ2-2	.	TGTGCCAGCAGTGAGCTAGGAGGGGGGGATGTCGGGGAGCTGTTTTTT	CASSELGGGDVGELFF
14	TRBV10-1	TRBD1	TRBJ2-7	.	TGCGCCAGCAGCTCCGGGACAGGGGGCTACGAGCAGTACTTC	CASSSGTGGYEQYF
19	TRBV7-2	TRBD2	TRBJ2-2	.	TGTGCCAGCAGACCAGCTAGCGGGGGGGTGCGGTTATACACCGGGGAGCTGTTTTTT	CASRPASGGVRLYTGELFF
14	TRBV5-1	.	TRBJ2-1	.	TGCGCCAGCAGCTTGGCTAGCGGAGGGGGTCTTCTGTTCTTC	CASSLASGGGLLFF
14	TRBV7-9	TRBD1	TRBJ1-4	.	TGTGCCAGCAGCCGAACAGGGGGCAATGAAAAACTGTTTTTT	CASSRTGGNEKLFF
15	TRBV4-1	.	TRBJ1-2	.	TGCGCCAGCAGCCAAGCGCAAGGGGTTAGCTATGGCTACACCTTC	CASSQAQGVSYGYTF
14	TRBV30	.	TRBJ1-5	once	TGTGCCTGGACCACCGGAGGGGGGGGTCAGCCCCAGCATTTT	CAWTTGGGGQPQHF
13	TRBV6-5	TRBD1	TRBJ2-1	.	TGTGCCAGCAAACAGGGGCTTTACAATGAGCAGTTCTTC	CASKQGLYNEQFF
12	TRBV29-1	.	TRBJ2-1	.	TGCAGCGTTGAAGATCCGGGAAATGAGCAGTTCTTC	CSVEDPGNEQFF
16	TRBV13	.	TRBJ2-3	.	TGTGCCAGCAGCCCCCCTAGGGGATCCCCAAGAGATACGCAGTATTTT	CASSPPRGSPRDTQYF
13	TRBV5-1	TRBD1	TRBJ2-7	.	TGCGCCAGCAGCCCATACAGGGGCTACGAGCAGTACTTC	CASSPYRGYEQYF